One T cell receptor (beta chain) is described in this entry. The germline V gene encodes CDR1 SEHNR and CDR2 FQNEAQ (reference sequence). With V trimmed by 1 base and J by 5 bases, 7 bases remained unmatched. CDR3 length: 16 amino acids. The data stem from a study of blood T cell repertoires in COVID-19. On the study more broadly: From the United States, Italy and Spain came samples of acute and convalescent COVID-19. Nucleic acid was either cDNA or gDNA, and it came from T cells, B-cell-depleted T cells, or PBMCs.

Only in-frame clones appear in the TCRdb table, and some are missing; sequencing was by immunoSEQ multiplex PCR. Of around 150,000 clones detected, 60% to 85% appear once; the ten largest clones hold around 8.1%. Sequenced material: peripheral blood. The rearrangement joins TRBV7-9 to TRBJ2-7, with TRBD2 matching over 11 bases. The TCR comes from a man between 60 and 70 years old with acute or convalescent COVID-19. The CDR3 reads CASSLEPGTSGNEQYF. The CDR3 DNA follows: TGTGCCAGCAGCTTAGAACCAGGGACTAGCGGTAACGAGCAGTACTTC.